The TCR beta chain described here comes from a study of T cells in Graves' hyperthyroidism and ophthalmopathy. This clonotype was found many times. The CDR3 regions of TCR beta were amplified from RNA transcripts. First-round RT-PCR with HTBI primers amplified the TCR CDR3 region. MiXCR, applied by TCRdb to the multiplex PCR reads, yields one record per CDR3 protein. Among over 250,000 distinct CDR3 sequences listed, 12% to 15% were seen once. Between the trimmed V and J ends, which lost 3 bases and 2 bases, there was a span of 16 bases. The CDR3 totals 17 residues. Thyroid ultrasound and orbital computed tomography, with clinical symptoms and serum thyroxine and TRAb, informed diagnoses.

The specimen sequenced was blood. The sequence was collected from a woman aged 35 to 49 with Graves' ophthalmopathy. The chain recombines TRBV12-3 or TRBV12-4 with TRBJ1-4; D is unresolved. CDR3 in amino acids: CASSFSAGKATNEKLFF. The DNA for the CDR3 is TGTGCCAGCAGTTTTTCGGCAGGCAAGGCGACTAATGAAAAACTGTTTTTT.